Each of the 2 T cell receptor beta chains below was sequenced from the same sample in a study of blood T cell repertoires in COVID-19. Sequenced by immunoSEQ multiplex PCR; TCRdb stores in-frame clones only, minus some. The sample consists of roughly 200,000 clones, roughly 85% of them appearing once. Specimen: peripheral blood. These receptors were obtained from a woman aged 60-70 years with acute or convalescent COVID-19.

The chain has TRBV19 and TRBJ2-1; D remains unclear. Germline V lookup: CDR1 LNHDA, CDR2 SQIVND (reference sequence). There are 17 residues in the CDR3. With 0 bases removed from V and 0 bases from J, the gap between germline ends came to 12 bases. CDR3 in amino acids: CASSIDYFHSSYNEQFF. In nucleotides, the CDR3 is TGTGCCAGTAGTATAGACTACTTCCACAGCTCCTACAATGAGCAGTTCTTC.

The CDR3 DNA is TGTGCCAGTAAAGACGGGAGCTCCTACAATGAGCAGTTCTTC. This encodes CASKDGSSYNEQFF. V usage is TRBV19 and J usage is TRBJ2-1; perhaps TRBD2 as D (6 bases). The CDR3 length is 14 residues. Looked up from germline, CDR1 is LNHDA and CDR2 is SQIVND (reference sequence). V was cut by 7 bases and J by 0 bases, with 10 bases left in between. The full variable domain, with the rest looked up from reference TRBV19 and TRBJ2-1, is DGGITQSPKYLFRKEGQNVTLSCEQNLNHDAMYWYRQDPGQGLRLIYYSQIVNDFQKGDIAEGYSVSREKKESFPLTVTSAQKNPTAFYLCASKDGSSYNEQFFGPGTRLTVL.